Sequencing of this TCR beta chain was carried out in a study of T cell responses to AZD1222 COVID-19 vaccine. The assay was immunoSEQ multiplex PCR, and TCRdb's table has in-frame clones only and misses some. Of 150,000 to 200,000 clones listed, about 90% are singletons. V was shortened by 6 bases and J by 12 bases, with 17 bases between the two germline ends. The CDR3 length is 13 residues. Germline loops: CDR1 KGHSH, CDR2 LQKENI. Regarding this clone: The antigen remains unidentified.

Whole-study findings and limits: Females made up more of the donors, who were largely white British, and clonal diversity may have come out too low. Spike-specific TCR breadth and depth went up after people got two AZD1222 doses. Only a handful of AZD1222 recipients, roughly six in all, had baseline seropositivity.

The sample in question was peripheral blood, obtained on day 0 of MenACWY control vaccination. The receptor was isolated from an adult in good health. The V call is TRBV18, the J call TRBJ1-4; the D gene is possibly TRBD1 (5 bases). The CDR3, as DNA: TGTGCCAGCTCCCGGGACCTCGGGGAGGAACTGTTTTTT. Its protein product is CASSRDLGEELFF.